The sample holds a few counts of the clone carrying this TCR beta chain. The V and J ends lost 4 bases and 10 bases, in that order; junction bases with no gene match: 8. The CDR3 spans 14 residues. Per germline, CDR1 SGHDT and CDR2 YYEEEE. These data come from a study of blood T cell repertoires in COVID-19. As for the study in general: Donors in the United States, Italy and Spain gave samples during acute or convalescent COVID-19. The cDNA or gDNA used as material had been derived from T cells, B-cell-depleted T cells, or PBMCs.

Authors' data handling: From reference gene primer amplification, estimates of nucleated cell counts were derived. Assay used: immunoSEQ multiplex PCR; TCRdb lists only in-frame clones, some missing. The V and J calls and clone size come from that table; D and trimming were worked out from the DNA. Of around 150,000 clones detected, 81% appear once; the ten largest clones hold 8% to 9.5%. The rearrangement links TRBV5-6 to TRBJ1-6; 7 bases are shared with TRBD1. This receptor was identified in a woman in her fifties or sixties with active or convalescent COVID-19. The sample comprised peripheral blood. CDR3 protein: CASSPGTDISPLHF. The CDR3 DNA reads as TGTGCCAGCAGCCCCGGGACAGACATCTCACCCCTCCACTTT.